This paragraph reports one T cell receptor (beta chain). The antigen remains undetermined. As to time point: cycle 4 day 1 (C4D1), after less than 7 weeks of nivolumab. Exposure to brentuximab vedotin varied, and each patient had relapsed following autologous stem cell transplantation. Magnetic negative selection purified CD4+ T cells from thawed PBMCs. The germline gives CDR1 SGHVS, CDR2 FQNEAQ. There are 15 residues in the CDR3. The J segment lost 5 bases and the V segment lost 4 bases, leaving 4 bases of the junction unmatched. TCRdb's copy holds only in-frame clones and misses some; the assay was immunoSEQ multiplex PCR. This table holds about 21,000 clones, approximately 68% found once. The data were taken from a study of PD-1 blockade in classical Hodgkin lymphoma. Whole-study results and caveats: The authors excluded patients who started nivolumab under 1 year after ASCT. Diminished baseline TCR diversity has been reported in newly diagnosed patients relative to healthy donors.

Sequenced here: CD4+ T cells from blood, sampled before the fourth cycle of nivolumab. The TCR originated in a human donor with classical Hodgkin lymphoma. The chain links TRBV7-8 to TRBJ2-2; 10 bases are a match to TRBD2. CDR3 region: CASSSASGGTGELFF. The CDR3, as DNA: TGTGCCAGCAGCTCCGCTAGCGGGGGTACCGGGGAGCTGTTTTTT.